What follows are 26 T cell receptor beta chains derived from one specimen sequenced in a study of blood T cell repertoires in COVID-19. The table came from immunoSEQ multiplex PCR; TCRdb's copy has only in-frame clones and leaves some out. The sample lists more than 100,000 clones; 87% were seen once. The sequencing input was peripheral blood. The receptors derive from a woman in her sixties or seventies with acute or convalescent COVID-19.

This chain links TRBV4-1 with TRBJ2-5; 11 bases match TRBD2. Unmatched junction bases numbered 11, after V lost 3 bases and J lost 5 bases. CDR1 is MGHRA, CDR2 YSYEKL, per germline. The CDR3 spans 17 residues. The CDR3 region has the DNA TGCGCCAGCAGCCAGCGGCCCCTAGCGGGGGGTTCGGAGACCCAGTACTTC. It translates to CASSQRPLAGGSETQYF.

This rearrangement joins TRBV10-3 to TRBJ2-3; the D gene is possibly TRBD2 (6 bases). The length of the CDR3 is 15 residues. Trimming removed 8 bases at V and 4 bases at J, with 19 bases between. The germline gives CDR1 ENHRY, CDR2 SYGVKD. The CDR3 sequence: CAIAYPMTSPDTQYF. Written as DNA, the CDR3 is TGTGCCATCGCCTACCCTATGACTAGTCCAGATACGCAGTATTTT.

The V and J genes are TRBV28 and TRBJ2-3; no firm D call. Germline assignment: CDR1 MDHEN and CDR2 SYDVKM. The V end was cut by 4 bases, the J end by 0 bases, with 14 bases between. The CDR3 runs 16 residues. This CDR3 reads CASSSRVRTSTDTQYF. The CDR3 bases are TGTGCCAGCAGTTCCCGAGTACGCACTAGCACAGATACGCAGTATTTT.

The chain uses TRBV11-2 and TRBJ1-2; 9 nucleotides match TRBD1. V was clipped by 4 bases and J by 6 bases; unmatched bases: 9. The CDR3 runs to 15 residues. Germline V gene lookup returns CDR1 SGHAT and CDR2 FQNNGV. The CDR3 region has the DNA TGTGCCAGCAGCTCCAACCGGGACAGGGACCATGGCTACACCTTC. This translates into CASSSNRDRDHGYTF.

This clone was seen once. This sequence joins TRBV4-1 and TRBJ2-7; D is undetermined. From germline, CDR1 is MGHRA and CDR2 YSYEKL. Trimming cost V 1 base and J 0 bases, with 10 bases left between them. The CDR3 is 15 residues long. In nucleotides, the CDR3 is TGCGCCAGCAGCCAAGGAGAGAGGCCCTCCTACGAGCAGTACTTC. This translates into CASSQGERPSYEQYF.

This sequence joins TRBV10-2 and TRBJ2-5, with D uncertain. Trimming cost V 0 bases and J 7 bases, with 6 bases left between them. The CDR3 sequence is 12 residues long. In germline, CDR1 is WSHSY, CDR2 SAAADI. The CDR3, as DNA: TGCGCCAGCAGTGAGTCGCCCGGGACCCAGTACTTC. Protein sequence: CASSESPGTQYF.

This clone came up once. CDR3 protein: CASSTSGTSGGGTQYF. DNA for the CDR3: TGTGCCAGCAGTACCTCCGGGACTAGCGGGGGGGGGACCCAGTACTTC. This chain uses TRBV28 with TRBJ2-5; 16 bases agree with TRBD2. The germline gives CDR1 MDHEN, CDR2 SYDVKM. J lost 7 bases, V lost 5 bases, and 7 bases had no gene match. This CDR3 contains 16 residues.

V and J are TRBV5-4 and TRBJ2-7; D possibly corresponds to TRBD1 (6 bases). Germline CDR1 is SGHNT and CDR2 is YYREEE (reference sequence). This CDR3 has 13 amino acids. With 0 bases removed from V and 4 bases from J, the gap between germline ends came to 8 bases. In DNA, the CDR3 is TGTGCCAGCAGCTTGGGGGACACTTACGAGCAGTACTTC. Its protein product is CASSLGDTYEQYF. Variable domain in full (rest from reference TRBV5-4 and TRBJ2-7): ETGVTQSPTHLIKTRGQQVTLRCSSQSGHNTVSWYQQALGQGPQFIFQYYREEENGRGNFPPRFSGLQFPNYSSELNVNALELDDSALYLCASSLGDTYEQYFGPGTRLTVT.

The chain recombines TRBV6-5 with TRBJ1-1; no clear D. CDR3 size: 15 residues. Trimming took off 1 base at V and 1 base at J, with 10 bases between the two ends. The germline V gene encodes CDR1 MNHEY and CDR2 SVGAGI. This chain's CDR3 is CASSYWVGRNTEAFF. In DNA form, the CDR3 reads TGTGCCAGCAGTTACTGGGTAGGGAGGAACACTGAAGCTTTCTTT.

CDR3 bases: TGTGCCAGCTCACCACTTTCAGGGCGAAGGGCAGATACGCAGTATTTT. Translated, it gives CASSPLSGRRADTQYF. The chain recombines TRBV18 with TRBJ2-3, with a tentative D call TRBD1 (5 bases). The CDR3 totals 16 residues. CDR1 and CDR2 (germline): KGHSH, LQKENI. V dropped 1 base and J dropped 4 bases, with 15 bases sitting between them.

For the CDR3, the DNA is TGTGCCAGCAGCCGAGCGGGACTAGCGGACAATGAGCAGTTCTTC. It is translated as CASSRAGLADNEQFF. The chain couples TRBV3-1 (or the pseudogene TRBV3-2) to TRBJ2-1, with 11 bases that match TRBD2. V lost 4 bases and J lost 5; bases outside the gene matches: 4. The CDR3 covers 15 residues. Germline V gene lookup returns CDR1 LGHDT and CDR2 YNNKEL (reference sequence).

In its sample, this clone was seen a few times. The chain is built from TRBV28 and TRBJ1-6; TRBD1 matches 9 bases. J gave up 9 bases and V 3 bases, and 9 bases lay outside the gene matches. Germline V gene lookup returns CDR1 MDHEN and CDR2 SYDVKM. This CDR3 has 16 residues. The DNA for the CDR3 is TGTGCCAGCAGTTTGCCCCCGGGACAGGGAGGTTCACCCCTCCACTTT. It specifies CASSLPPGQGGSPLHF.

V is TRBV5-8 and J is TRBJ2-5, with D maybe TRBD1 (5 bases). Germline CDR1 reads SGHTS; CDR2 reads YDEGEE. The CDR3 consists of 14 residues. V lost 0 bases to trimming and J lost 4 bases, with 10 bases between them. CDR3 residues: CASSLVQGGETQYF. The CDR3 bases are TGTGCCAGCAGCTTGGTGCAGGGTGGAGAGACCCAGTACTTC.

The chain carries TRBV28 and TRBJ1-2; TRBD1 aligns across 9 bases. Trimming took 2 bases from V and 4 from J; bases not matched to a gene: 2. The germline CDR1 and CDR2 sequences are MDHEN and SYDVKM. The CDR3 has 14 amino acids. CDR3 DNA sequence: TGTGCCAGCAGTTTACCGGGACAGGGCTATGGCTACACCTTC. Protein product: CASSLPGQGYGYTF.

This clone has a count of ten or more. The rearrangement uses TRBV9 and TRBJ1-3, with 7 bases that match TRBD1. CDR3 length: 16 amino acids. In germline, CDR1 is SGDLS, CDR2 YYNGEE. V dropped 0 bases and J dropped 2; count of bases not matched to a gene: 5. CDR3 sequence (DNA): TGTGCCAGCAGCGTAGCTGACAGGGCGACTGGAAACACCATATATTTT. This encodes CASSVADRATGNTIYF.

The CDR3 spells CASRRGAGGVNTEAFF. The CDR3 coding sequence is TGTGCCAGCAGAAGGGGAGCAGGGGGCGTGAACACTGAAGCTTTCTTT. The V call is TRBV27, the J call TRBJ1-1; 8 bases match TRBD1. The CDR3 runs to 16 residues. The ends lost 6 bases at V and 0 bases at J; junction bases unmatched: 9. Germline lookup yields CDR1 MNHEY and CDR2 SMNVEV (reference sequence).

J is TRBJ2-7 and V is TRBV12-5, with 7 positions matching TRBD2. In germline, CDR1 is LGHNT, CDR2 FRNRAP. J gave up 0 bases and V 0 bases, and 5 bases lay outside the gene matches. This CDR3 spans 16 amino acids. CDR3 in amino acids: CASGLVRTSVSYEQYF. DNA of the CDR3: TGTGCTAGTGGTTTGGTAAGAACTAGCGTCTCCTACGAGCAGTACTTC.

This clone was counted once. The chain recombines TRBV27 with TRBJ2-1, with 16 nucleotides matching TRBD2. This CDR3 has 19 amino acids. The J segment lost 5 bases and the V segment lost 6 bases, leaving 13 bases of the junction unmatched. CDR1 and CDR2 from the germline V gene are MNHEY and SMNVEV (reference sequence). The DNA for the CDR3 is TGTGCCAGCAGCTTGGGACTAGCGGGGGGGCCCCGAGCTAACAATGAGCAGTTCTTC. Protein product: CASSLGLAGGPRANNEQFF.

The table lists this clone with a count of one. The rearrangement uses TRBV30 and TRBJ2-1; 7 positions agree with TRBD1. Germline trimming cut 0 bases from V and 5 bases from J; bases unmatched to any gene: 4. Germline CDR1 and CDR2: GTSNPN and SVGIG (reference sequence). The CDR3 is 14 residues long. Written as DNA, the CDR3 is TGTGCCTGGAGTGTAGACAGGGTGGACAATGAGCAGTTCTTC. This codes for CAWSVDRVDNEQFF.

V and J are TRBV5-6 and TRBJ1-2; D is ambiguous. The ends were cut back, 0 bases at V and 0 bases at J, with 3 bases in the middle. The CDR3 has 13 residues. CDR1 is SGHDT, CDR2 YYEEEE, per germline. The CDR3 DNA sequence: TGTGCCAGCAGCTTGGCCTCTAACTATGGCTACACCTTC. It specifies CASSLASNYGYTF.

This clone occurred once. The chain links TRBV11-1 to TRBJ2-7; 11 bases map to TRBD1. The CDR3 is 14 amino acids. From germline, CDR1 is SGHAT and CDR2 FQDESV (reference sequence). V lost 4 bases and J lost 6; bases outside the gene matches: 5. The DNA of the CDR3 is TGTGCCAGCAGCTCGGACAGGGGGCTAGTCGAGCAGTACTTC. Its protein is CASSSDRGLVEQYF. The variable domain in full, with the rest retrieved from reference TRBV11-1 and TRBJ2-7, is EAEVAQSPRYKITEKSQAVAFWCDPISGHATLYWYRQILGQGPELLVQFQDESVVDDSQLPKDRFSAERLKGVDSTLKIQPAELGDSAMYLCASSSDRGLVEQYFGPGTRLTVT.

The CDR3 DNA reads TGTGCCAGCAGTTATCGGACCGGGGAGCTGTTTTTT. It translates to CASSYRTGELFF. This chain joins TRBV28 and TRBJ2-2; D unclear. The germline V gene encodes CDR1 MDHEN and CDR2 SYDVKM. The CDR3 is made up of 12 amino acids. V lost 4 bases, J lost 5 bases, and 5 bases lay in between.

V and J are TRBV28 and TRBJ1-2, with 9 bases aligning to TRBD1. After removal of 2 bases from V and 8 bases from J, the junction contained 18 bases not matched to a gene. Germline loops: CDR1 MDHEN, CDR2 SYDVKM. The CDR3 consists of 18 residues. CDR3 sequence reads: CASSLGSTGGPSLWGYTF. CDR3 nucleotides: TGTGCCAGCAGTTTAGGGTCGACAGGGGGGCCCTCCCTATGGGGCTACACCTTC.

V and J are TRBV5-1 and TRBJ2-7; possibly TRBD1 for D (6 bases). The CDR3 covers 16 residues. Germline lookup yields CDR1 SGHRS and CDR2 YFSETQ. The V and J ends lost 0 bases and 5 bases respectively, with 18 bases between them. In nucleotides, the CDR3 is TGCGCCAGCAGCTTGGTGCAGGGGCCCCCTAAGAACGAGCAGTACTTC. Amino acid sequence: CASSLVQGPPKNEQYF.

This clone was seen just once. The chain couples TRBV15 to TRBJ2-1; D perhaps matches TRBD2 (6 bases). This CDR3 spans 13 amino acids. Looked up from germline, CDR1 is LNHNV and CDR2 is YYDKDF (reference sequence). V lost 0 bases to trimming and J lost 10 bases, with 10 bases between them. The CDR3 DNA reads TGTGCCACCAGCAGAGAATCCAGCGGGGAGCAGTTCTTC. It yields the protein CATSRESSGEQFF.

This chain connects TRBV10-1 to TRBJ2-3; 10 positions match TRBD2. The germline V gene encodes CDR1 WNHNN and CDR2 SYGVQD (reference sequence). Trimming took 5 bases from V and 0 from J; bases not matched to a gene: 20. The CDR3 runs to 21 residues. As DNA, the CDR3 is TGCGCCAGCAGTCAGACCACCGGGACTAGCGTTGGACCAAGTAGCACAGATACGCAGTATTTT. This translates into CASSQTTGTSVGPSSTDTQYF.